This T cell receptor beta chain was recovered during a study of regulatory T cells in long-lasting Graves disease. Findings of the study overall: Whereas new patients shared 800 to 1,000 public clonotypes, persistent patients shared more, at a few thousand. Study of thyroid tissue was not done, with only peripheral blood studied.

Germline CDR1 reads SQVTM; CDR2 reads ANQGSEA. This CDR3 region has 13 residues. V was trimmed by 5 bases and J by 3 bases, leaving 10 bases between them. As to this clonotype: What it binds is unknown.

Researchers made TCR beta libraries by using iRepertoire HTBI primers and running Arm-PCR on CDR3 regions. One entry per CDR3 protein results from TCRdb running MiXCR on the multiplex PCR reads. This sample carries some 560,000 distinct CDR3 sequences, about 16% of them seen once, and the ten largest clones take 25%. Time point given: newly diagnosed GD, antithyroid drugs for less than 3 months. PBMC-extracted RNA yielded the TCR library. These data were also reused for a study on T cells in Graves' hyperthyroidism and ophthalmopathy.

This specimen consisted of peripheral blood mononuclear cells (PBMCs), obtained at new diagnosis, from a patient treated with antithyroid drugs. The sequence was obtained from a woman between 40 and 65 years old with Graves disease. J is TRBJ2-2 and V is TRBV29-1; maybe TRBD1 (6 bases). Written as DNA, the CDR3 is TGCAGCGTTTTGGACAGAGACACCGGGGAGCTGTTTTTT. It yields the protein CSVLDRDTGELFF.